This paragraph covers one T cell receptor (beta chain) sequence. Assay: immunoSEQ multiplex PCR; the TCRdb copy retains only in-frame clones and omits some. The top ten hold approximately 20% of the sample, which has about 49,000 clones, 85% seen once. CDR3 length: 14 amino acids. Per germline, CDR1 MGHRA and CDR2 YSYEKL. V lost 3 bases, J lost 6 bases, and 11 bases lay in between. The sample originates from a study of OX40 agonist ivuxolimab in advanced cancers. The clonotype was recovered from an adult with an advanced solid tumor such as melanoma, head and neck, liver or kidney cancer. The chain uses TRBV4-1 and TRBJ2-2; possible D gene TRBD1, 6 bases. This specimen consisted of CD4+ or CD8+ T cells sorted from blood, obtained in a trial of the OX40 agonist ivuxolimab. Here the CDR3 reads CASSHPRGSGELFF. For the CDR3, the DNA is TGCGCCAGCAGCCACCCGAGGGGGTCCGGGGAGCTGTTTTTT.